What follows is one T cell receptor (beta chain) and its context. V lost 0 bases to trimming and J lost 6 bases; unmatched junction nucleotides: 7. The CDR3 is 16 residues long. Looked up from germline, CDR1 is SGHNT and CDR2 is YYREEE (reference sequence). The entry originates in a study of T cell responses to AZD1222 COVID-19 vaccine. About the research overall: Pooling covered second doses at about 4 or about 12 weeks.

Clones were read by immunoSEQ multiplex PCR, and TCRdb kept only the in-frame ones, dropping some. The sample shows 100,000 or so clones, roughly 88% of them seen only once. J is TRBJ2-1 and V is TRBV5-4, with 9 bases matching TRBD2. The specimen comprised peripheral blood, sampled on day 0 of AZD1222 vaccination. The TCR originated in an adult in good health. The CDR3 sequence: CASSLGGLATFNEQFF. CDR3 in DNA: TGTGCCAGCAGCTTGGGCGGACTAGCGACATTCAATGAGCAGTTCTTC.